The 2 T cell receptor beta chains below come from one sample, sequenced in a study of OX40 agonist ivuxolimab in advanced cancers. Only in-frame clones appear in the TCRdb table, and some are missing; sequencing was by immunoSEQ multiplex PCR. Of approximately 67,000 clones in the sample, over 75% were seen once. The sequenced sample was CD4+ or CD8+ T cells sorted from blood, obtained in a trial of the OX40 agonist ivuxolimab. All receptors come from an adult with an advanced solid tumor such as melanoma, head and neck, liver or kidney cancer.

V usage is TRBV28 and J usage is TRBJ1-2, with D unresolved. The V end lost 5 bases, the J end lost 1 base, and 11 bases lay between the germline ends. CDR1 and CDR2 from the germline V gene are MDHEN and SYDVKM. This CDR3 is built from 14 residues. This CDR3 is CASSPPHNNYGYTF. In nucleotides, the CDR3 is TGTGCCAGCAGTCCCCCTCACAATAACTATGGCTACACCTTC.

DNA for the CDR3: TGTGCCAGCAGCTACTACTCCTACGAGCAGTACTTC. Amino acid sequence: CASSYYSYEQYF. The V call is TRBV5-4, the J call TRBJ2-7; D unclear. V lost 3 bases and J lost 0, with 4 bases in between. This CDR3 comprises 12 residues. Germline-derived CDR1 and CDR2 are SGHNT and YYREEE (reference sequence).